This is a list of T cell receptor beta chains from one sample in a study of lymphopenia after photon versus proton radiotherapy. Data came from immunoSEQ multiplex PCR; TCRdb stores just in-frame clones and leaves some out. The sample gives 25,000 to 30,000 clones, around 83% of which show up once; under 4.5% is in the top ten. Sequencing used peripheral blood, obtained from a patient treated with photon-based radiotherapy. Receptors were obtained from a woman aged 50 to 60 with pancreatic cancer. The CDR3 runs from the conserved cysteine through the conserved F or W. D genes are given only for firm matches.

d_call	v_call	j_call	cdr3_aa	cdr3_nt
.	TRBV27	TRBJ2-1	CASSFLGEPLLHEQFF	TGTGCCAGCAGTTTCCTCGGGGAGCCTCTCCTCCATGAGCAGTTCTTC
.	TRBV7-9	TRBJ2-7	CASSPKGGYEQYF	TGTGCCAGCAGTCCCAAGGGGGGCTACGAGCAGTACTTC
TRBD1	TRBV19	TRBJ2-1	CASRSYQPGQDNEQFF	TGTGCCAGTAGATCATATCAACCGGGACAGGACAATGAGCAGTTCTTC
TRBD2	TRBV5-1	TRBJ2-3	CASSLAASGFTDTQYF	TGCGCCAGCAGCTTGGCCGCTAGCGGGTTCACAGATACGCAGTATTTT
TRBD2	TRBV4-1	TRBJ2-3	CASSQERGAGASTDTQYF	TGCGCCAGCAGCCAAGAGAGGGGAGCGGGAGCGAGCACAGATACGCAGTATTTT
.	TRBV9	TRBJ2-1	CASSVGGWDDNEQFF	TGTGCCAGCAGCGTAGGAGGGTGGGACGACAATGAGCAGTTCTTC
.	TRBV28	TRBJ2-7	CASLPSTREYYEQYF	TGTGCCAGCCTCCCATCGACGCGGGAATACTACGAGCAGTACTTC
.	TRBV28	TRBJ1-4	CASSSSGRENEKLFF	TGTGCCAGCAGTAGCTCGGGACGGGAAAATGAAAAACTGTTTTTT
TRBD1	TRBV28	TRBJ2-7	CASSTPTGRASYEQYF	TGTGCCAGCAGTACTCCGACAGGGCGAGCCTCCTACGAGCAGTACTTC
.	TRBV4-3	TRBJ1-5	CASSQDRGNQPQHF	TGCGCCAGCAGCCAAGACCGAGGCAATCAGCCCCAGCATTTT